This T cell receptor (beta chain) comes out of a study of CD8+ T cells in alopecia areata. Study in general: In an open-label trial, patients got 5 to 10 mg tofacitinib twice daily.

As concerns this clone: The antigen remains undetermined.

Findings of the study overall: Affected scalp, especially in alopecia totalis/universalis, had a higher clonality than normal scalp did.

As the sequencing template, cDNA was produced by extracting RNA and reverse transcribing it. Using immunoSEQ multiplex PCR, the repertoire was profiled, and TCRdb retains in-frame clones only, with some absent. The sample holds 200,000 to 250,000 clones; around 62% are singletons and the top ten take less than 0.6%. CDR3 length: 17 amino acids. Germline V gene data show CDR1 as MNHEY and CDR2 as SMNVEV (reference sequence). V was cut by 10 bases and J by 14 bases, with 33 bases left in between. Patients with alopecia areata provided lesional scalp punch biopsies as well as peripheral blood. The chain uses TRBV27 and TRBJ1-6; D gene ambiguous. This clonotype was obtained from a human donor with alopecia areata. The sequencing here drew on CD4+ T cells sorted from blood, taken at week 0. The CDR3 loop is CANNTDIGPRRVRALHF. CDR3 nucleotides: TGTGCCAACAATACCGATATAGGGCCCCGGCGGGTTAGGGCCCTCCACTTT.